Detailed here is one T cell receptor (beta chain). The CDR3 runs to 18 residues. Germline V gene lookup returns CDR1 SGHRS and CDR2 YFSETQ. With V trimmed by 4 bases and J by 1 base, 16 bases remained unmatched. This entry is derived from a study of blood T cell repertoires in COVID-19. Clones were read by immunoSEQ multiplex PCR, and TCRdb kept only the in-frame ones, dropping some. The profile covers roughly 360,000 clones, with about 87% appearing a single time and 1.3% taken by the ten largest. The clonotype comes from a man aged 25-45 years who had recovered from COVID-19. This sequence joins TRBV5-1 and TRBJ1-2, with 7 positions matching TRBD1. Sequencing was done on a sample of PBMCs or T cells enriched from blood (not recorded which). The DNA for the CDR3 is TGCGCCAGCAGCGCAACGGACAGGCCCGGGAGAGGTAACTATGGCTACACCTTC. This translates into CASSATDRPGRGNYGYTF.